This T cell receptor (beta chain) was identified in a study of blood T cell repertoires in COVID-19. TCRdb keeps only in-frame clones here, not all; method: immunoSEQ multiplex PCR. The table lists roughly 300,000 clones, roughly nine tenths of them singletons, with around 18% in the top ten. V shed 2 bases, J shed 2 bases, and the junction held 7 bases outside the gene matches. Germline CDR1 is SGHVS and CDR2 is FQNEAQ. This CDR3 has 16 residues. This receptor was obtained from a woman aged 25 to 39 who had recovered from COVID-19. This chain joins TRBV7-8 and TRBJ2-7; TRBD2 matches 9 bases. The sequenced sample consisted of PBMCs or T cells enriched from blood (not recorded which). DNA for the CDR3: TGTGCCAGCAGCTTATATATGGCGGGGGGGGCCTACGAGCAGTACTTC. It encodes CASSLYMAGGAYEQYF.